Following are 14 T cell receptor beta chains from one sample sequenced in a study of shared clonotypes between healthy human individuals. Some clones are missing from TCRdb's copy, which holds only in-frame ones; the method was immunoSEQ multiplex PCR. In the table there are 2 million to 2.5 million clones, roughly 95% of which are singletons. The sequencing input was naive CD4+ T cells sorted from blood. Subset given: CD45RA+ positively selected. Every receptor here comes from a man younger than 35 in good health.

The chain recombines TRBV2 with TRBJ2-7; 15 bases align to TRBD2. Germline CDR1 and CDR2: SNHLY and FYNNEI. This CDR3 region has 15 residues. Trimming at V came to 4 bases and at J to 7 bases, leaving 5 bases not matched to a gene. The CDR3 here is CASSATGLAGGEQYF. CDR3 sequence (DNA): TGTGCCAGCAGTGCGACCGGACTAGCGGGAGGGGAGCAGTACTTC.

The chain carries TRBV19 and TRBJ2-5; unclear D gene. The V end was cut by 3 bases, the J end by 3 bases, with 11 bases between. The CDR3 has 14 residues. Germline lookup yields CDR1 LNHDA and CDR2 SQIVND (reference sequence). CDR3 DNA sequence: TGTGCCAGTAGTATGGCCCGAAGGGAAGAGACCCAGTACTTC. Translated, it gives CASSMARREETQYF.

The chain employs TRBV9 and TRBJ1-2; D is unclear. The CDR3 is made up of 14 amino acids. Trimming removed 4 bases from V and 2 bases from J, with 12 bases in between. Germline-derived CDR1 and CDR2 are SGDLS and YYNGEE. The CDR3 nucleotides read TGTGCCAGCAGCTCTCTGGGAGTGAACTATGGCTACACCTTC. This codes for CASSSLGVNYGYTF.

The CDR3 is CASSPQGMGNQPQHF. As DNA, the CDR3 is TGCGCCAGCAGCCCCCAGGGGATGGGCAATCAGCCCCAGCATTTT. The V gene is TRBV5-1, the J gene TRBJ1-5, with TRBD1 as a possible D gene (6 bases). This CDR3 region has 15 residues. Germline CDR1 SGHRS, CDR2 YFSETQ. Trimming shortened V by 4 bases and J by 2 bases, and 13 bases separated the two germline ends.

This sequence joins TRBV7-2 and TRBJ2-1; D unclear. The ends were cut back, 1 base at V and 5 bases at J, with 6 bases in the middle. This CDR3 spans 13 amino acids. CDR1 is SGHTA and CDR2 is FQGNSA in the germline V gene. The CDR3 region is CASSLDLNNEQFF. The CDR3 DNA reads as TGTGCCAGCAGCTTAGATCTAAACAATGAGCAGTTCTTC.

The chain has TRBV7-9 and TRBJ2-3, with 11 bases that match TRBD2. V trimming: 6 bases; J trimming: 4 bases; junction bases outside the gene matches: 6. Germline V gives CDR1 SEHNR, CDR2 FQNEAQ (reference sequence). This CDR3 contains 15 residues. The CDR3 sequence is CASRGTSGWADTQYF. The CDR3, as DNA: TGTGCCAGCAGGGGGACTAGCGGATGGGCAGATACGCAGTATTTT.

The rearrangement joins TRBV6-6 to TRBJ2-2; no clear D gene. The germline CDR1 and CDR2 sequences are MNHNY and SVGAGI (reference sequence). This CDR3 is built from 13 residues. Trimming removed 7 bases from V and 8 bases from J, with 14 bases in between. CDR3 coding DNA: TGTGCCAGCATCCTAAGTGGGATAGGGGAGCTGTTTTTT. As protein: CASILSGIGELFF.

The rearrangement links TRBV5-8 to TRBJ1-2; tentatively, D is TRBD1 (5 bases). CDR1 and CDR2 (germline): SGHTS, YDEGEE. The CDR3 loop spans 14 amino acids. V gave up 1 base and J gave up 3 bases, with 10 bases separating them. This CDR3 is CASSLPQGHYGYTF. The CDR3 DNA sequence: TGTGCCAGCAGCTTGCCCCAGGGCCACTATGGCTACACCTTC.

As DNA, the CDR3 is TGTGCCAGCAGAGGGGCGCAACACGACTCCTATAATTCACCCCTCCACTTT. Its translation is CASRGAQHDSYNSPLHF. This sequence joins TRBV28 and TRBJ1-6, with D maybe TRBD1 (5 bases). This CDR3 comprises 17 residues. In germline, CDR1 is MDHEN, CDR2 SYDVKM. Deletions cut 6 bases from V and 0 bases from J, with 15 bases between.

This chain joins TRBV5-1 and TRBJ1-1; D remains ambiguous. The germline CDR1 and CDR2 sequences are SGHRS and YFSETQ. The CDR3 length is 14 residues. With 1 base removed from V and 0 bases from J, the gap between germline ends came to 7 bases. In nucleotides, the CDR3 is TGCGCCAGCAGCTTGTGGCCGCTGAACACTGAAGCTTTCTTT. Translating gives CASSLWPLNTEAFF.

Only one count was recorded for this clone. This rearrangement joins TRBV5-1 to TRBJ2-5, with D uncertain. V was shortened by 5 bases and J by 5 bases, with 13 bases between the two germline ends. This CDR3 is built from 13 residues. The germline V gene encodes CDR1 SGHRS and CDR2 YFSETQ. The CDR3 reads CASRRSYTETQYF. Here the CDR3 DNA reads TGCGCCAGCAGAAGGTCCTATACGGAGACCCAGTACTTC.

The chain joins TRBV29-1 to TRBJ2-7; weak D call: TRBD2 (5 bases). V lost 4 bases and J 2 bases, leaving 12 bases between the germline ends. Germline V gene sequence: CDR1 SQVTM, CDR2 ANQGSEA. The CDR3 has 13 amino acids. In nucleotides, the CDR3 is TGCAGCGTTGGTCGGACTGCAGCCTACGAGCAGTACTTC. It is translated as CSVGRTAAYEQYF.

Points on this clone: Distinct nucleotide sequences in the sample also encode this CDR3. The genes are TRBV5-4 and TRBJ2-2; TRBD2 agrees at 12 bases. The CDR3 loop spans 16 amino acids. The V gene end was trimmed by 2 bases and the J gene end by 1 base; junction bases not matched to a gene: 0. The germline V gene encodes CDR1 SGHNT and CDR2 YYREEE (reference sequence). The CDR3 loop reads CASSLLAGGNTGELFF. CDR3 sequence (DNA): TGTGCCAGCAGCTTACTAGCGGGGGGGAACACCGGGGAGCTGTTTTTT.

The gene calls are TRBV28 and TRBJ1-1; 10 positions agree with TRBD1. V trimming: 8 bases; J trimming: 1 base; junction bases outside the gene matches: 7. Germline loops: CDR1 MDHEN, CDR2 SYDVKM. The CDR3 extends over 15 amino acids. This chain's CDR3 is CASEGGQGWNTEAFF. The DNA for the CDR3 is TGTGCCAGCGAAGGGGGACAGGGGTGGAACACTGAAGCTTTCTTT.